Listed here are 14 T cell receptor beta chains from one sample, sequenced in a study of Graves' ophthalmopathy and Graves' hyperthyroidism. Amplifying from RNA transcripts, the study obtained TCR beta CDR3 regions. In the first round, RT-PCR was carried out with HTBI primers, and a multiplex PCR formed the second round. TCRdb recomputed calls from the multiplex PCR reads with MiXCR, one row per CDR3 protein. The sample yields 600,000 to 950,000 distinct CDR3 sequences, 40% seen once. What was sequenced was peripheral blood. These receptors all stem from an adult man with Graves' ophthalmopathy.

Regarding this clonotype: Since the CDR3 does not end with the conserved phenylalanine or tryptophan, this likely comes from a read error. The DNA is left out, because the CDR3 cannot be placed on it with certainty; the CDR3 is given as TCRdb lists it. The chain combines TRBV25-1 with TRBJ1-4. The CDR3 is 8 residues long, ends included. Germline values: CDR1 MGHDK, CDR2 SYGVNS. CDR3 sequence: CASSEFGG.

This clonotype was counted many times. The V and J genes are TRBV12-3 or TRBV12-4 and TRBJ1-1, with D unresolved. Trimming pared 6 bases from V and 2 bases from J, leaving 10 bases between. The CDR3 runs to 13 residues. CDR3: CASSVMLNTEAFF. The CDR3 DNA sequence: TGTGCCAGCAGCGTCATGCTCAACACTGAAGCTTTCTTT.

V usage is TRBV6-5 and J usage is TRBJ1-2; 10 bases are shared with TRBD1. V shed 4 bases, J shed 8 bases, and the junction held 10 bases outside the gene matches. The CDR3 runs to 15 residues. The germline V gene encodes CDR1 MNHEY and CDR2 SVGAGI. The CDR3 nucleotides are TGTGCCAGCAGTTTCGACCGGGACAGGGGAGTGGGCTACACCTTC. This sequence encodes CASSFDRDRGVGYTF.

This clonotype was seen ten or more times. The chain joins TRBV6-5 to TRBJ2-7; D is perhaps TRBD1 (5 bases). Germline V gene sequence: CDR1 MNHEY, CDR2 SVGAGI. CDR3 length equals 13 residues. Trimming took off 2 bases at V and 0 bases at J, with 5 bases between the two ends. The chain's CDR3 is CASSYRGSYEQYF. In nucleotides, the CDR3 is TGTGCCAGCAGTTACAGGGGCTCCTACGAGCAGTACTTC.

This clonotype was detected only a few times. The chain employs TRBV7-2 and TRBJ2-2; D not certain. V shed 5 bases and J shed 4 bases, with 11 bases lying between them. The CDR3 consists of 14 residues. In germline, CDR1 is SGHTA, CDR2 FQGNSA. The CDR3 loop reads CASSPRQFTGELFF. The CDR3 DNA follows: TGTGCCAGCAGCCCCCGGCAGTTCACCGGGGAGCTGTTTTTT.

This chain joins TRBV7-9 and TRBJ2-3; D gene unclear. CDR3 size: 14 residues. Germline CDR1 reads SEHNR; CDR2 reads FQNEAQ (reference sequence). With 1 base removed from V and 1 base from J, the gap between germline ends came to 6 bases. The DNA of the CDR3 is TGTGCCAGCAGCTTAGACCGACGCACAGATACGCAGTATTTT. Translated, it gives CASSLDRRTDTQYF.

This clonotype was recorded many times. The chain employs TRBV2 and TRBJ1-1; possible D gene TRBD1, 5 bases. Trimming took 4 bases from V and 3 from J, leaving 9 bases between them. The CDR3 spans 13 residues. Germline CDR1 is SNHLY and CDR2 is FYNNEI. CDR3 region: CASSAQGYTEAFF. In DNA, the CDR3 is TGTGCCAGCAGTGCGCAGGGCTACACTGAAGCTTTCTTT. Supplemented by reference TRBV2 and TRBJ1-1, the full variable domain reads EPEVTQTPSHQVTQMGQEVILRCVPISNHLYFYWYRQILGQKVEFLVSFYNNEISEKSEIFDDQFSVERPDGSNFTLKIRSTKLEDSAMYFCASSAQGYTEAFFGQGTRLTVV.

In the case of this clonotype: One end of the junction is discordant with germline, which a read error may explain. The CDR3 loop is CASSYIRDRGPGTSVYEQYF. Here the CDR3 DNA reads TGTGCCAGCAGTTACATTAGGGACAGGGGGCCCGGGACTAGTGTTTACGAGCAGTACTTC. The chain links TRBV10-3 to TRBJ2-7; 12 bases map to TRBD1. The CDR3 is made up of 20 amino acids. The V gene's germline CDR1 is ENHRY and CDR2 SYGVKD.

CDR3 bases: TGTGCCAGCAGTAATTTGGAAGGGACGGAGACCCAGTACTTC. This codes for CASSNLEGTETQYF. V gene TRBV25-1 combines with J gene TRBJ2-5; D may correspond to TRBD1 or TRBD2 (5 bases each). The CDR3 extends over 14 amino acids. CDR1 and CDR2 (germline): MGHDK, SYGVNS. Between the trimmed V and J ends, which lost 5 bases and 5 bases, there was a span of 15 bases.

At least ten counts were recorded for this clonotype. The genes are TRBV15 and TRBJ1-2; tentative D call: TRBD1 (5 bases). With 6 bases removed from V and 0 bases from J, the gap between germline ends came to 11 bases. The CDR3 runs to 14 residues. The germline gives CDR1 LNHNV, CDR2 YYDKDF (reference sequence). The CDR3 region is CATSRDRANYGYTF. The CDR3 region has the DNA TGTGCCACCAGTAGGGACCGAGCTAACTATGGCTACACCTTC.

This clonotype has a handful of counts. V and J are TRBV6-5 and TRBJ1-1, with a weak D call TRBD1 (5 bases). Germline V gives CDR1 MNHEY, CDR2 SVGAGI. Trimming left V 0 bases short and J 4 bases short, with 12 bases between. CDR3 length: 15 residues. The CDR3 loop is CASSYSIPGRTEAFF. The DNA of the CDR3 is TGTGCCAGCAGTTACTCGATCCCAGGGCGCACTGAAGCTTTCTTT.

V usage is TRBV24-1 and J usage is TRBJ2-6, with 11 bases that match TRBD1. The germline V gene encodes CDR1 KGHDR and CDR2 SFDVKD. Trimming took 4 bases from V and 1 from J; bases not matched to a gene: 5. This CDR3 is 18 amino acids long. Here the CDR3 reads CATSDPGTGGSGANVLTF. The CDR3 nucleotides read TGTGCCACCAGTGACCCAGGGACAGGGGGTTCTGGGGCCAACGTCCTGACTTTC.

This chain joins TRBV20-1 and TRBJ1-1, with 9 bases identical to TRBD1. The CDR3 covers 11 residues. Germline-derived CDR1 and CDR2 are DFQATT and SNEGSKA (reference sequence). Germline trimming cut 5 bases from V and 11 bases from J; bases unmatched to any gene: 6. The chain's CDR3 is CSAFTGGDAFF. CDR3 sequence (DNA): TGCAGTGCTTTTACAGGGGGCGACGCTTTCTTT.

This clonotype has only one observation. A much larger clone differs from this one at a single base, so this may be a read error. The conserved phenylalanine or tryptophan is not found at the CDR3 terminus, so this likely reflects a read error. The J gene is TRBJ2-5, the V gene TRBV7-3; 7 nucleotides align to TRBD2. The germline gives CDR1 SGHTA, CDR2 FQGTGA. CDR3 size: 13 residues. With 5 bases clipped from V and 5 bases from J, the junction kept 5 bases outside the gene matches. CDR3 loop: CASSTGLVETQYS. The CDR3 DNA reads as TGTGCCAGCAGCACCGGACTAGTGGAGACCCAGTACTCC.